Listed below are T cell receptor beta chains from one sample, sequenced in a study of CD8 T cells in ankylosing spondylitis. TCRdb reprocessed the 5' RACE reads via MiXCR and lists one record per CDR3 protein. The sample lists about 130,000 distinct CDR3 sequences; approximately 9.7% were seen once. Sequencing used blood, either unsorted or a sorted T cell fraction (not recorded which). The source is a male donor with ankylosing spondylitis or in good health (not recorded which). CDR3s include the opening cysteine and the closing phenylalanine or tryptophan. Each record gives: D gene, J gene, clone size, CDR3 length, V gene, CDR3 DNA, CDR3 protein. The D gene is left open where the match is weak. Size is stated for part of the rows, as once, few or many counts, or as a class when the clone is expanded.

d_call: NA; j_call: TRBJ1-5; clone_size: many; cdr3_length: 15; v_call: TRBV7-2; cdr3_nt: TGTGCCAGCAGCTTAGTCGCGCTGTCGGGGCAGCCCCAGCATTTT; cdr3_aa: CASSLVALSGQPQHF
d_call: TRBD1; j_call: TRBJ2-2; clone_size: many; cdr3_length: 14; v_call: TRBV20-1; cdr3_nt: TGCAGTGCTAGGGACAGGGTTAAGGGCGGGGAGCTGTTTTTT; cdr3_aa: CSARDRVKGGELFF
d_call: NA; j_call: TRBJ1-5; clone_size: many; cdr3_length: 11; v_call: TRBV20-1; cdr3_nt: TGCAGTGCTAGCCGAGATCAGCCCCAGCATTTT; cdr3_aa: CSASRDQPQHF
d_call: NA; j_call: TRBJ1-1; clone_size: many; cdr3_length: 15; v_call: TRBV5-1; cdr3_nt: TGCGCCAGCAGCTTGGTCGGATTCTCGAACACTGAAGCTTTCTTT; cdr3_aa: CASSLVGFSNTEAFF
d_call: NA; j_call: TRBJ2-1; clone_size: few; cdr3_length: 14; v_call: TRBV7-2; cdr3_nt: TGTGCCAGCAGCTTAGACCCGGCCGTTAATGAGCAGTTCTTC; cdr3_aa: CASSLDPAVNEQFF
d_call: TRBD2; j_call: TRBJ2-7; clone_size: many; cdr3_length: 15; v_call: TRBV20-1; cdr3_nt: TGCAGTGCTGTTCCCGGGACTAGCGTTTCCTACGAGCAGTACTTC; cdr3_aa: CSAVPGTSVSYEQYF
d_call: NA; j_call: TRBJ1-5; clone_size: many; cdr3_length: 15; v_call: TRBV12-3/TRBV12-4; cdr3_nt: TGTGCCAGCAGTCTTAATAGACAGGAGGGGCAGCCCCAGCATTTT; cdr3_aa: CASSLNRQEGQPQHF
d_call: NA; j_call: TRBJ2-5; clone_size: few; cdr3_length: 15; v_call: TRBV10-3; cdr3_nt: TGTGCCATCAGTGCCCCGGGGAAGAAACAAGAGACCCAGTACTTC; cdr3_aa: CAISAPGKKQETQYF
d_call: NA; j_call: TRBJ2-5; clone_size: many; cdr3_length: 15; v_call: TRBV7-9; cdr3_nt: TGTGCCAGCAGCCCGGACAGAGTACATCAAGAGACCCAGTACTTC; cdr3_aa: CASSPDRVHQETQYF
d_call: NA; j_call: TRBJ2-3; clone_size: NA; cdr3_length: 13; v_call: TRBV11-2; cdr3_nt: TGTGCCAGCAGCCCGCCGTGGACAGATACGCAGTATTTT; cdr3_aa: CASSPPWTDTQYF
d_call: NA; j_call: TRBJ2-7; clone_size: few; cdr3_length: 14; v_call: TRBV11-2; cdr3_nt: TGTGCCAGCAGCATATCTGGGAGTCTAGCGGAGCAGTACTTC; cdr3_aa: CASSISGSLAEQYF
d_call: TRBD2; j_call: TRBJ2-1; clone_size: NA; cdr3_length: 14; v_call: TRBV29-1; cdr3_nt: TGCAGCGTTGGGGGGGCGGGAGGAATGAATGAGCAGTTCTTC; cdr3_aa: CSVGGAGGMNEQFF
d_call: TRBD2; j_call: TRBJ2-5; clone_size: few; cdr3_length: 16; v_call: TRBV7-2; cdr3_nt: TGTGCCAGCAGCCCACCCGGACTAGCGGGACAAGAGACCCAGTACTTC; cdr3_aa: CASSPPGLAGQETQYF
d_call: TRBD1; j_call: TRBJ2-1; clone_size: few; cdr3_length: 13; v_call: TRBV29-1; cdr3_nt: TGCAGCGCGGGACAGGGGCTGGTCAATGAGCAGTTCTTC; cdr3_aa: CSAGQGLVNEQFF
d_call: NA; j_call: TRBJ2-3; clone_size: NA; cdr3_length: 13; v_call: TRBV7-9; cdr3_nt: TGTGCCAGCAGCGTCAGGTACACAGATACGCAGTATTTT; cdr3_aa: CASSVRYTDTQYF
d_call: NA; j_call: TRBJ2-1; clone_size: NA; cdr3_length: 15; v_call: TRBV6-1; cdr3_nt: TGTGCCAGCAGTCCCCCCGGCAGGGTTGGCAATGAGCAGTTCTTC; cdr3_aa: CASSPPGRVGNEQFF
d_call: TRBD2; j_call: TRBJ2-1; clone_size: many; cdr3_length: 14; v_call: TRBV29-1; cdr3_nt: TGCAGCGTTGATACTAGCGGGGCCTACAATGAGCAGTTCTTC; cdr3_aa: CSVDTSGAYNEQFF
d_call: NA; j_call: TRBJ2-7; clone_size: many; cdr3_length: 15; v_call: TRBV20-1; cdr3_nt: TGCAGTGCTCCCCCGGGAGCGGGTCTCTCCTACGAGCAGTACTTC; cdr3_aa: CSAPPGAGLSYEQYF
d_call: TRBD2; j_call: TRBJ2-7; clone_size: NA; cdr3_length: 19; v_call: TRBV3-1; cdr3_nt: TGTGCCTGCTCCCCCTCGGACAGTCACATTAGCGGGAGGGCCTACGAGCAGTACTTC; cdr3_aa: CACSPSDSHISGRAYEQYF
d_call: NA; j_call: TRBJ1-1; clone_size: many; cdr3_length: 15; v_call: TRBV21-1; cdr3_nt: TGTGCCAGCACCCCGGGACAGATCATGAACACTGAAGCTTTCTTT; cdr3_aa: CASTPGQIMNTEAFF
d_call: NA; j_call: TRBJ2-5; clone_size: few; cdr3_length: 15; v_call: TRBV11-2; cdr3_nt: TGTGCCAGCAGCTTAACTACCAACCTTCAAGAGACCCAGTACTTC; cdr3_aa: CASSLTTNLQETQYF
d_call: TRBD1; j_call: TRBJ2-3; clone_size: many; cdr3_length: 15; v_call: TRBV9; cdr3_nt: TGTGCCAGCAGCGTTGGGACAGGGGGCCCAGATACGCAGTATTTT; cdr3_aa: CASSVGTGGPDTQYF
d_call: NA; j_call: TRBJ2-7; clone_size: NA; cdr3_length: 16; v_call: TRBV5-1; cdr3_nt: TGCGCCAGCAGCTTGGCCAAGACAGCAAGCTCCTACGAGCAGTACTTC; cdr3_aa: CASSLAKTASSYEQYF
d_call: TRBD2; j_call: TRBJ2-3; clone_size: few; cdr3_length: 16; v_call: TRBV12-3/TRBV12-4; cdr3_nt: TGTGCCAGCAGTCCGCTAGCGGGGACGCACCCGGATACGCAGTATTTT; cdr3_aa: CASSPLAGTHPDTQYF
d_call: NA; j_call: TRBJ1-6; clone_size: NA; cdr3_length: 17; v_call: TRBV20-1; cdr3_nt: TGCAGTGCCGGCAAATGGCCGAAGAACTCCTATAATTCACCCCTCCACTTT; cdr3_aa: CSAGKWPKNSYNSPLHF
d_call: NA; j_call: TRBJ2-7; clone_size: NA; cdr3_length: 20; v_call: TRBV28; cdr3_nt: TGTGCCAGCAGTCTCCATTCAGGGGCCAGCGGTCCCGCTACTCTCTACGAGCAGTACTTC; cdr3_aa: CASSLHSGASGPATLYEQYF
d_call: NA; j_call: TRBJ2-7; clone_size: many; cdr3_length: 13; v_call: TRBV20-1; cdr3_nt: TGCAGTGCTAGCCCTGGGGATGGCTACGAGCAGTACTTC; cdr3_aa: CSASPGDGYEQYF
d_call: NA; j_call: TRBJ2-7; clone_size: few; cdr3_length: 15; v_call: TRBV11-2; cdr3_nt: TGTGCCAGCAGCTTAACGGGAGCAGGAAACTACGAGCAGTACTTC; cdr3_aa: CASSLTGAGNYEQYF
d_call: NA; j_call: TRBJ2-1; clone_size: NA; cdr3_length: 16; v_call: TRBV20-1; cdr3_nt: TGCTGTGCTACCCCATTGCGGCGGGGAATGTACAATGAGCAGTTCTTC; cdr3_aa: CCATPLRRGMYNEQFF
d_call: TRBD1; j_call: TRBJ2-7; clone_size: many; cdr3_length: 15; v_call: TRBV7-6; cdr3_nt: TGTGCCAGCAGCCCGCGGACAGGGGGTTCATACGAGCAGTACTTC; cdr3_aa: CASSPRTGGSYEQYF
d_call: NA; j_call: TRBJ2-7; clone_size: many; cdr3_length: 13; v_call: TRBV20-1; cdr3_nt: TGCAGTGCTAGCGTAGCGTCCACCTACGAGCAGTACTTC; cdr3_aa: CSASVASTYEQYF
d_call: NA; j_call: TRBJ1-1; clone_size: many; cdr3_length: 15; v_call: TRBV29-1; cdr3_nt: TGCAGCGTGACGGGAACAGGCGGCTGGGACACTGAAGCTTTCTTT; cdr3_aa: CSVTGTGGWDTEAFF
d_call: TRBD1; j_call: TRBJ1-2; clone_size: NA; cdr3_length: 13; v_call: TRBV29-1; cdr3_nt: TGCAGCGTTGCGACAGGGGGCAACTATGGCTACACCTTC; cdr3_aa: CSVATGGNYGYTF
d_call: NA; j_call: TRBJ2-1; clone_size: many; cdr3_length: 15; v_call: TRBV5-1; cdr3_nt: TGCGCCAGCAGCTTGGTTCTGACTACCAACAATGAGCAGTTCTTC; cdr3_aa: CASSLVLTTNNEQFF
d_call: TRBD1; j_call: TRBJ1-4; clone_size: many; cdr3_length: 16; v_call: TRBV20-1; cdr3_nt: TGCAGTGCTCCGGCCAAAGACAGGGCAACTAATGAAAAACTGTTTTTT; cdr3_aa: CSAPAKDRATNEKLFF
d_call: NA; j_call: TRBJ2-5; clone_size: many; cdr3_length: 17; v_call: TRBV12-3/TRBV12-4; cdr3_nt: TGTGCCAGCAGTTCCTGGGGTTCGGGGAGAGGGAAAGAGACCCAGTACTTC; cdr3_aa: CASSSWGSGRGKETQYF
d_call: NA; j_call: TRBJ2-7; clone_size: many; cdr3_length: 15; v_call: TRBV7-9; cdr3_nt: TGTGCCAGCAGCCAAGTCACTAGTGTCCGCAACGAGCAGTACTTC; cdr3_aa: CASSQVTSVRNEQYF
d_call: TRBD1; j_call: TRBJ2-7; clone_size: many; cdr3_length: 14; v_call: TRBV12-3/TRBV12-4; cdr3_nt: TGTGCCAGCAGTTGGGACAGGAGTACCTACGAGCAGTACTTC; cdr3_aa: CASSWDRSTYEQYF
d_call: TRBD1; j_call: TRBJ2-7; clone_size: NA; cdr3_length: 16; v_call: TRBV20-1; cdr3_nt: TGCTGTGCTAGAGGATACAGGGGCCGGAGCTCCTACGAGCAGTACTTC; cdr3_aa: CCARGYRGRSSYEQYF
d_call: NA; j_call: TRBJ2-2; clone_size: many; cdr3_length: 14; v_call: TRBV9; cdr3_nt: TGTGCCAGCAGTTTCGATCCGAACACCGGGGAGCTGTTTTTT; cdr3_aa: CASSFDPNTGELFF
d_call: NA; j_call: TRBJ2-7; clone_size: many; cdr3_length: 12; v_call: TRBV29-1; cdr3_nt: TGCAGCGTTGACTTACGAAAGGACGAGCAGTACTTC; cdr3_aa: CSVDLRKDEQYF
d_call: NA; j_call: TRBJ2-1; clone_size: many; cdr3_length: 15; v_call: TRBV7-3; cdr3_nt: TGTGCCAGCAGCTTATGGGCAGGAACCAGGTATGAGCAGTTCTTC; cdr3_aa: CASSLWAGTRYEQFF
d_call: TRBD2; j_call: TRBJ2-5; clone_size: many; cdr3_length: 14; v_call: TRBV20-1; cdr3_nt: TGCAGTGCTCCCAACCCTCGGGGGGGTGAGACCCAGTACTTC; cdr3_aa: CSAPNPRGGETQYF
d_call: NA; j_call: TRBJ2-7; clone_size: many; cdr3_length: 16; v_call: TRBV4-3; cdr3_nt: TGCGCCAGCAGCCAAGTGTGGAGGGACGCCGCCTACGAGCAGTACTTC; cdr3_aa: CASSQVWRDAAYEQYF
d_call: TRBD2; j_call: TRBJ2-1; clone_size: many; cdr3_length: 16; v_call: TRBV19; cdr3_nt: TGTGCCAGTACTAGCGGGAGGGCCGTACTCTACAATGAGCAGTTCTTC; cdr3_aa: CASTSGRAVLYNEQFF
d_call: NA; j_call: TRBJ2-1; clone_size: many; cdr3_length: 15; v_call: TRBV7-2; cdr3_nt: TGTGCCAGCAGCCCCGGGATGCTCCGGCAGAATGAGCAGTTCTTC; cdr3_aa: CASSPGMLRQNEQFF
d_call: TRBD2; j_call: TRBJ2-1; clone_size: many; cdr3_length: 16; v_call: TRBV7-2; cdr3_nt: TGTGCCAGCAGCTTAGCAGGAAGCGGGAGCGCCGCTGAGCAGTTCTTC; cdr3_aa: CASSLAGSGSAAEQFF
d_call: NA; j_call: TRBJ1-1; clone_size: NA; cdr3_length: 12; v_call: TRBV29-1; cdr3_nt: TGCAGCGTTCTGGGCAGGGGCCCTGAAGCTTTCTTT; cdr3_aa: CSVLGRGPEAFF
d_call: TRBD2; j_call: TRBJ2-1; clone_size: many; cdr3_length: 13; v_call: TRBV29-1; cdr3_nt: TGCAGCGTTGGGACTAGCGGGAGCAATGAGCAGTTCTTC; cdr3_aa: CSVGTSGSNEQFF
d_call: NA; j_call: TRBJ2-3; clone_size: few; cdr3_length: 12; v_call: TRBV29-1; cdr3_nt: TGCAGCGTTGAAGCCTCCCGGGATACGCAGTATTTT; cdr3_aa: CSVEASRDTQYF
d_call: NA; j_call: TRBJ1-2; clone_size: NA; cdr3_length: 12; v_call: TRBV30; cdr3_nt: TGTGCCTGGGGACTATTTGACTATGGCTACACCTTC; cdr3_aa: CAWGLFDYGYTF
d_call: NA; j_call: TRBJ2-7; clone_size: NA; cdr3_length: 15; v_call: TRBV15; cdr3_nt: TGTGCCACCAGCAGAGATGCACTCCCAATTTACGAGCAGTACTTC; cdr3_aa: CATSRDALPIYEQYF
d_call: NA; j_call: TRBJ2-2; clone_size: NA; cdr3_length: 16; v_call: TRBV5-1; cdr3_nt: TGCGCCAGCAGCCCAACCGGGACCTCGAACACCGGGGAGCTGTTTTTT; cdr3_aa: CASSPTGTSNTGELFF